This entry describes one TCR beta chain. Its antigen is still unknown. This table comes from immunoSEQ multiplex PCR, and its TCRdb copy is limited to in-frame clones, with some not included. The table has about 22,000 clones, 84% seen once; the top ten hold about 30%. The data originate from a study of OX40 agonist ivuxolimab in advanced cancers. Study-wide points: Still undetermined is the antigen specificity of the expanded peripheral T cells. By week 6 at 0.1 to 3.0 mg/kg, blood CD4+ and CD8+ T cells had expanded clonally.

The CDR3 covers 13 residues. J lost 6 bases, V lost 5 bases, and 5 bases had no gene match. The germline V gene encodes CDR1 LNHDA and CDR2 SQIVND (reference sequence). The source was CD4+ or CD8+ T cells sorted from blood, collected in a trial of the OX40 agonist ivuxolimab. V usage is TRBV19 and J usage is TRBJ2-3, with TRBD2 identical over 7 bases. This receptor was obtained from an adult with an advanced solid tumor such as melanoma, head and neck, liver or kidney cancer. The CDR3: CASSDEGGDTQYF. In nucleotides, the CDR3 is TGTGCCAGTAGTGACGAGGGAGGGGATACGCAGTATTTT.